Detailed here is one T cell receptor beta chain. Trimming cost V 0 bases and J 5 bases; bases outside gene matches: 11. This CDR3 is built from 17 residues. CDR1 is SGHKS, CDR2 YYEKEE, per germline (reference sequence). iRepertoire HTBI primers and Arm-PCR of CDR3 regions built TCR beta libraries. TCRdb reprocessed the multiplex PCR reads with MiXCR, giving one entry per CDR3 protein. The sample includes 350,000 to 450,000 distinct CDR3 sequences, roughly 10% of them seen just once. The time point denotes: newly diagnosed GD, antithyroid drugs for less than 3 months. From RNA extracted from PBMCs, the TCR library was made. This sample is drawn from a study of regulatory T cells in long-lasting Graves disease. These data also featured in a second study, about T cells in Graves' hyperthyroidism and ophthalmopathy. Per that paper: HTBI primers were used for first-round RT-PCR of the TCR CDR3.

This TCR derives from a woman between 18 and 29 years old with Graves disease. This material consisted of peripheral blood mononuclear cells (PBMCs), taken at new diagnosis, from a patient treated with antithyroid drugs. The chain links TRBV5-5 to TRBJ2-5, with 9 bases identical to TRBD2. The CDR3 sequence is CASSLGGLALGHETQYF. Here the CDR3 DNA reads TGTGCCAGCAGCTTGGGGGGACTAGCACTTGGTCATGAGACCCAGTACTTC.